This TCR beta chain is drawn from a study of blood T cells in healthy people across ages. V was pared by 4 bases and J by 8 bases, with 15 bases between. Germline V CDR1 and CDR2: ENHRY, SYGVKD. This CDR3 has 14 amino acids. This clonotype was counted between two and nine times. The target antigen is unknown. Each sample yielded at least 6.5 million isolated PBMCs. RNA extraction gave at least 5 micrograms of total RNA per sample. Primed by a sample-barcoded 5' primer and a J-beta primer mix, a second PCR proceeded for about 6 to 11 cycles. TCRdb reprocessed the 5' RACE reads with MiXCR, giving one entry per CDR3 protein. The data show about 780,000 distinct CDR3 sequences, around 68% seen once. Study-wide results and limits: Samples with more naive T cells showed higher observed beta diversity.

The TCR sequence derives from a man aged 30 to 45 in good health. The sequenced material came from blood. The chain has TRBV10-3 and TRBJ2-1, with D possibly being TRBD1 or TRBD2 (5 bases each). Written as DNA, the CDR3 is TGTGCCATCAGTGCGCCGGGGCTGGGGGATGAGCAGTTCTTC. Its protein is CAISAPGLGDEQFF.